This TCR beta chain was obtained from a study of control samples from healthy donors and cancer patients. Repertoires were generated with immunoSEQ multiplex PCR, while TCRdb's copy carries only in-frame clones and drops some. The sample consists of 200,000 to 250,000 clones, 85% to 95% of them appearing once. Germline assignment: CDR1 LNHDA and CDR2 SQIVND (reference sequence). The CDR3 is 13 amino acids. The V end was cut by 8 bases, the J end by 5 bases, with 13 bases between. The sequencing input was blood. This receptor was obtained from a man aged 50 or older in good health. This chain connects TRBV19 to TRBJ1-5; D is unclear. The chain's CDR3 is CASSSAVDQPQHF. CDR3 nucleotide sequence: TGTGCCAGTTCCTCGGCGGTAGATCAGCCCCAGCATTTT.